Listed here are 29 T cell receptor beta chains from one sample, sequenced in a study of blood T cell repertoires in COVID-19. The data were produced by immunoSEQ multiplex PCR, yet TCRdb's version contains in-frame clones alone and is incomplete. The repertoire holds more than 120,000 clones, with over 80% as singletons. The sequenced material came from peripheral blood. The receptors shown here come from a man aged 50-59 years who had recovered from COVID-19.

The chain employs TRBV27 and TRBJ1-6; possibly TRBD1 for D (6 bases). The CDR3 runs 15 residues. Germline assignment: CDR1 MNHEY and CDR2 SMNVEV (reference sequence). V was cut by 2 bases and J by 6 bases, with 11 bases left in between. The CDR3 region is CASSLIQGGNSPLHF. The DNA for the CDR3 is TGTGCCAGCAGTTTAATACAGGGTGGTAATTCACCCCTCCACTTT.

V and J are TRBV5-4 and TRBJ1-4, with D perhaps matching TRBD1 (6 bases). The germline V gene has CDR1 SGHNT and CDR2 YYREEE (reference sequence). The CDR3 is 19 amino acids. V was cut by 3 bases and J by 4 bases, with 25 bases left in between. The CDR3 DNA reads as TGTGCCAGCAGCTCCAAAGGTGGGGACGGACAGAGTGTTAATGAAAAACTGTTTTTT. Translation gives CASSSKGGDGQSVNEKLFF. The complete variable domain, with remaining parts taken from reference TRBV5-4 and TRBJ1-4, reads ETGVTQSPTHLIKTRGQQVTLRCSSQSGHNTVSWYQQALGQGPQFIFQYYREEENGRGNFPPRFSGLQFPNYSSELNVNALELDDSALYLCASSSKGGDGQSVNEKLFFGSGTQLSVL.

The chain carries TRBV27 and TRBJ2-7; 7 bases are shared with TRBD1. The CDR3 extends over 13 amino acids. Trimming removed 8 bases from V and 5 bases from J; junction bases left unmatched: 9. Per germline, CDR1 MNHEY and CDR2 SMNVEV (reference sequence). The chain's CDR3 is CASHTTGLNEQYF. The CDR3 coding sequence is TGTGCCAGCCATACGACAGGGTTAAACGAGCAGTACTTC.

The chain recombines TRBV3-1 (or the pseudogene TRBV3-2) with TRBJ1-2, with D perhaps TRBD1 (5 bases). The V end lost 4 bases, the J end lost 7 bases, and 16 bases lay between the germline ends. CDR3 length equals 14 residues. Germline lookup yields CDR1 LGHDT and CDR2 YNNKEL (reference sequence). CDR3 nucleotide sequence: TGTGCCAGCAGCCCTGGGGCACCCTCGGTTGGCTACACCTTC. It translates to CASSPGAPSVGYTF.

This chain uses TRBV4-1 with TRBJ1-5; possibly TRBD1 for D (6 bases). The CDR3 contains 13 residues. The germline CDR1 and CDR2 sequences are MGHRA and YSYEKL. V dropped 4 bases and J dropped 8 bases, with 12 bases sitting between them. CDR3 DNA: TGCGCCAGCAGCCCCCGCGGGGGCGAGCCCCAGCATTTT. Translation: CASSPRGGEPQHF.

J is TRBJ1-5 and V is TRBV19; the D gene is possibly TRBD1 (5 bases). CDR1 and CDR2 from the germline V gene are LNHDA and SQIVND (reference sequence). V was shortened by 3 bases and J by 7 bases, with 19 bases between the two germline ends. The CDR3 extends over 16 amino acids. The DNA of the CDR3 is TGTGCCAGTAGTATCGGTGAGGGGAACGGGGGACAGCCCCAGCATTTT. Its translation is CASSIGEGNGGQPQHF.

This rearrangement joins TRBV10-3 to TRBJ2-5; 14 bases align to TRBD2. V gave up 6 bases and J gave up 11 bases; unmatched junction bases: 8. CDR3 size: 14 residues. Germline assignment: CDR1 ENHRY and CDR2 SYGVKD. CDR3 protein: CAISPGLAGGSQYF. DNA for the CDR3: TGTGCCATCAGCCCCGGACTAGCGGGGGGATCTCAGTACTTC.

V usage is TRBV7-3 and J usage is TRBJ1-6; no firm D call. This CDR3 has 13 residues. V shed 0 bases and J shed 6 bases, with 3 bases lying between them. The germline V gene encodes CDR1 SGHTA and CDR2 FQGTGA. CDR3 coding DNA: TGTGCCAGCAGCTTAACAGCTAATTCACCCCTCCACTTT. Its protein product is CASSLTANSPLHF.

J is TRBJ1-1 and V is TRBV3-1 (or the pseudogene TRBV3-2); D gene ambiguous. The germline V and J ends were trimmed by 1 base and 0 bases, with 12 bases remaining between them. Germline loops: CDR1 LGHDT, CDR2 YNNKEL (reference sequence). The CDR3 covers 16 residues. CDR3 coding DNA: TGTGCCAGCAGCCAAGTCTCAGGAGGGCTGAACACTGAAGCTTTCTTT. The encoded protein is CASSQVSGGLNTEAFF.

This chain links TRBV5-1 with TRBJ2-7, with 7 positions matching TRBD2. Germline-derived CDR1 and CDR2 are SGHRS and YFSETQ. This CDR3 has 14 residues. V trimming: 0 bases; J trimming: 3 bases; junction bases outside the gene matches: 3. CDR3 bases: TGCGCCAGCAGCTTGGAGGAGCGGGGCTACGAGCAGTACTTC. It yields the protein CASSLEERGYEQYF. The variable domain in full, completed from reference TRBV5-1 and TRBJ2-7, reads KAGVTQTPRYLIKTRGQQVTLSCSPISGHRSVSWYQQTPGQGLQFLFEYFSETQRNKGNFPGRFSGRQFSNSRSEMNVSTLELGDSALYLCASSLEERGYEQYFGPGTRLTVT.

This clone was seen only once. The chain employs TRBV9 and TRBJ1-2; D is ambiguous. CDR3 length: 14 residues. From germline, CDR1 is SGDLS and CDR2 YYNGEE. Deletions cut 3 bases from V and 5 bases from J, with 14 bases between. CDR3: CASSASGFGYGYTF. The CDR3 coding sequence is TGTGCCAGCAGCGCGTCGGGGTTTGGGTATGGCTACACCTTC.

The gene calls are TRBV6-5 and TRBJ1-2; 9 nucleotides match TRBD1. This CDR3 spans 13 amino acids. The V and J ends lost 5 bases and 8 bases, in that order; junction bases with no gene match: 6. Per the germline V gene, CDR1 is MNHEY and CDR2 is SVGAGI. The CDR3: CASSPGTGKGYTF. CDR3 sequence (DNA): TGTGCCAGCAGTCCTGGGACAGGGAAAGGCTACACCTTC.

The chain recombines TRBV6-5 with TRBJ2-7; D possibly corresponds to TRBD2 (5 bases). Per germline, CDR1 MNHEY and CDR2 SVGAGI. This CDR3 has 12 residues. Trimming took off 6 bases at V and 7 bases at J, with 13 bases between the two ends. For the CDR3, the DNA is TGTGCCAGCAGCGAGGGAAGGGAGGAGCAGTACTTC. Its protein is CASSEGREEQYF.

This clone was seen once. V usage is TRBV4-1 and J usage is TRBJ1-3; D gene ambiguous. This CDR3 region has 14 residues. Trimming left V 0 bases short and J 3 bases short, with 6 bases between. CDR1 is MGHRA, CDR2 YSYEKL, per germline. DNA of the CDR3: TGCGCCAGCAGCCAAGACTCAGTTGGAAACACCATATATTTT. Translated, it gives CASSQDSVGNTIYF.

The chain couples TRBV5-6 to TRBJ1-2, with 8 bases lining up with TRBD1. Losses at the gene ends were 0 bases for V and 7 bases for J; bases not matched to a gene: 5. Germline assignment: CDR1 SGHDT and CDR2 YYEEEE. The CDR3 is made up of 14 amino acids. The CDR3 here is CASSLGSGGVGYTF. The CDR3 nucleotides read TGTGCCAGCAGCTTGGGTTCAGGGGGCGTTGGCTACACCTTC.

In this sample, this clone turned up a few times. The chain uses TRBV6-5 and TRBJ2-2; 7 nucleotides align to TRBD1. The germline gives CDR1 MNHEY, CDR2 SVGAGI. Trimming cost V 4 bases and J 1 base; bases outside gene matches: 0. This CDR3 region has 14 residues. The CDR3 DNA is TGTGCCAGCAGTTGGACAGGGAACACCGGGGAGCTGTTTTTT. As protein: CASSWTGNTGELFF.

The gene calls are TRBV13 and TRBJ1-6; D may be TRBD1 (5 bases). Germline V CDR1 and CDR2: PRHDT, FYEKMQ (reference sequence). The V end lost 6 bases, the J end lost 10 bases, and 16 bases lay between the germline ends. The CDR3 has 14 residues. CDR3 sequence: CASSFRQKQSPLHF. DNA of the CDR3: TGTGCCAGCAGTTTCCGACAGAAACAATCACCCCTCCACTTT.

This clone was counted a single time. The chain combines TRBV7-9 with TRBJ2-3, with 7 bases aligning to TRBD2. This CDR3 comprises 16 residues. CDR1 and CDR2 from the germline V gene are SEHNR and FQNEAQ (reference sequence). Unmatched junction bases numbered 14, after V lost 8 bases and J lost 3 bases. The CDR3 DNA reads TGTGCCAGCCGTCCCACCGGGACTATATTTACAGATACGCAGTATTTT. As protein: CASRPTGTIFTDTQYF.

The rearrangement links TRBV9 to TRBJ2-7; 13 bases line up with TRBD2. There are 15 residues in the CDR3. V lost 3 bases and J lost 1; bases outside the gene matches: 1. CDR1 SGDLS and CDR2 YYNGEE come from the germline V gene. The CDR3, as DNA: TGTGCCAGCAGCGCGGGACTAGCGGGATCCTACGAGCAGTACTTC. The encoded protein is CASSAGLAGSYEQYF.

The V call is TRBV5-1, the J call TRBJ2-2; a weak D match, TRBD1 (5 bases). Germline CDR1 is SGHRS and CDR2 is YFSETQ. The CDR3 is 13 residues long. Trimming shortened V by 4 bases and J by 3 bases, and 7 bases separated the two germline ends. DNA of the CDR3: TGCGCCAGCAGCGTAGGGGACACCGGGGAGCTGTTTTTT. Protein: CASSVGDTGELFF. The whole variable domain, filled in from reference TRBV5-1 and TRBJ2-2, reads KAGVTQTPRYLIKTRGQQVTLSCSPISGHRSVSWYQQTPGQGLQFLFEYFSETQRNKGNFPGRFSGRQFSNSRSEMNVSTLELGDSALYLCASSVGDTGELFFGEGSRLTVL.

This rearrangement joins TRBV6-5 to TRBJ1-2; D not resolved. The CDR3 consists of 13 residues. Germline CDR1 reads MNHEY; CDR2 reads SVGAGI. V shed 7 bases and J shed 3 bases, with 12 bases lying between them. DNA of the CDR3: TGTGCCAGCATTATGGACGGGGACTATGGCTACACCTTC. As protein: CASIMDGDYGYTF.

In its sample, this clone was seen once. The chain uses TRBV7-2 and TRBJ1-6; TRBD1 agrees at 9 bases. The CDR3 has 13 residues. V lost 5 bases and J lost 9; bases outside the gene matches: 2. CDR1 is SGHTA and CDR2 is FQGNSA in the germline V gene. The CDR3 reads CASSRTGASPLHF. In DNA, the CDR3 is TGTGCCAGCAGCAGGACAGGGGCTTCACCCCTCCACTTT.

This chain connects TRBV7-9 to TRBJ1-5; possibly TRBD1 for D (5 bases). This CDR3 comprises 18 residues. Germline V lookup: CDR1 SEHNR, CDR2 FQNEAQ (reference sequence). V lost 6 bases to trimming and J lost 2 bases, with 23 bases between them. The CDR3 is CASSPGLRDILGNQPQHF. In DNA, the CDR3 is TGTGCCAGCAGTCCCGGCCTCAGGGATATATTGGGCAATCAGCCCCAGCATTTT.

The gene calls are TRBV11-3 and TRBJ2-1; 16 bases align to TRBD2. V shed 5 bases and J 8 bases; nucleotides not matched to a gene: 12. CDR1 and CDR2 (germline): SGHNT, YENEEA. This CDR3 region has 18 residues. The CDR3 is CASSTGLLGLAGGYEQFF. DNA of the CDR3: TGTGCCAGCAGCACCGGACTGTTGGGACTAGCGGGGGGGTATGAGCAGTTCTTC.

The rearrangement uses TRBV11-3 and TRBJ2-2; 10 bases are a match to TRBD2. This CDR3 spans 18 amino acids. After removal of 0 bases from V and 7 bases from J, the junction contained 11 bases not matched to a gene. The germline gives CDR1 SGHNT, CDR2 YENEEA. The CDR3 DNA sequence: TGTGCCAGCAGCTTAGAGGAGCGGGGGGGCCCTGGGATCGGGGAGCTGTTTTTT. This encodes CASSLEERGGPGIGELFF.

The chain has TRBV28 and TRBJ1-1; D gene ambiguous. CDR3 size: 14 residues. V dropped 6 bases and J dropped 0 bases, with 11 bases sitting between them. CDR1 is MDHEN, CDR2 SYDVKM, per germline. CDR3 amino acids: CASSLLTMNTEAFF. The CDR3 DNA reads TGTGCCAGCAGCCTTCTGACAATGAACACTGAAGCTTTCTTT.

The J gene is TRBJ1-1, the V gene TRBV19, with 7 bases matching TRBD1. Germline V gene data show CDR1 as LNHDA and CDR2 as SQIVND (reference sequence). V shed 9 bases, J shed 0 bases, and the junction held 10 bases outside the gene matches. This CDR3 has 15 amino acids. The CDR3 DNA reads as TGTGCCAGCGGGTCGGGCAGGGGGTTGAACACTGAAGCTTTCTTT. Translating it yields CASGSGRGLNTEAFF.

The V gene is TRBV7-9, the J gene TRBJ1-6; 8 bases align to TRBD1. Looked up from germline, CDR1 is SEHNR and CDR2 is FQNEAQ (reference sequence). This CDR3 spans 14 amino acids. The trim removed 6 bases at V and 7 bases at J, leaving 5 bases unmatched. CDR3 sequence reads: CASSSGQENSPLHF. The CDR3 DNA sequence: TGTGCCAGCAGTTCGGGACAGGAAAATTCACCCCTCCACTTT.

This rearrangement joins TRBV30 to TRBJ2-1; D is unclear. Per germline, CDR1 GTSNPN and CDR2 SVGIG (reference sequence). V gave up 5 bases and J gave up 6 bases, with 8 bases separating them. This CDR3 has 11 residues. The CDR3 DNA is TGTGCCTGGGGTCCAGTCAATGAGCAGTTCTTC. This gives the protein CAWGPVNEQFF.